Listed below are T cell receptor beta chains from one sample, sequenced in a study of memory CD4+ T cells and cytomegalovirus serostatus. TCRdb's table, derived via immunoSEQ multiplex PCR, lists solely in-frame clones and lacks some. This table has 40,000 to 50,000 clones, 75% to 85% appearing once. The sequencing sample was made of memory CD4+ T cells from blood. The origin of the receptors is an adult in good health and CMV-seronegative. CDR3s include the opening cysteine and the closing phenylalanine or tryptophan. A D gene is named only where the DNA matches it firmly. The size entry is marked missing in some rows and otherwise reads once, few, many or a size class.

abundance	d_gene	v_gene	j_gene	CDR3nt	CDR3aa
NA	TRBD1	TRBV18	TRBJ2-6	TGTGCCAGCTTCTCAGGGGGCGCGACCGGGGCCAACGTCCTGACTTTC	CASFSGGATGANVLTF
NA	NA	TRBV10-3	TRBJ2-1	TGTGCCATCAGTGAGTCATTAAGGAACAATGAGCAGTTCTTC	CAISESLRNNEQFF
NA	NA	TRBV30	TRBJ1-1	TGTGCCTGGAGTGTACCCTCCACTCGGACTTTCTTT	CAWSVPSTRTFF
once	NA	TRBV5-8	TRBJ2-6	TGTGCCAGCAGCCTGAGAGATGTTACTGGGGCCAACGTCCTGACTTTC	CASSLRDVTGANVLTF
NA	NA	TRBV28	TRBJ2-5	TGTGCCAGCAGTTCGATTGGCTGGAACCAAGAGACCCAGTACTTC	CASSSIGWNQETQYF
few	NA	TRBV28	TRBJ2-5	TGTGCCAGCAGTTTATCCCCCACCGACCAGTACTTC	CASSLSPTDQYF
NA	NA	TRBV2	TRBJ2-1	TGTGCCAGCATGGTCGACAATGAGCAGTTCTTC	CASMVDNEQFF
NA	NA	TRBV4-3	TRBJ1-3	TGCGCCAGCAGCCCCTTAGTCGGGGTGAAATCTGGAAACACCATATATTTT	CASSPLVGVKSGNTIYF
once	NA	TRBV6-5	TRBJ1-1	TGTGCCAGCAGCCTGTCCCGGGTTGGGAATACTGAAGCTTTCTTT	CASSLSRVGNTEAFF
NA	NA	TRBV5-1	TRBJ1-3	TGCGCCAGCAGCTTGGCCCCTGTCGCCAACTCTGGAAACACCATATATTTT	CASSLAPVANSGNTIYF
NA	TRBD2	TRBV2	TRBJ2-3	TGTGCCAGCAGCTCCGGGGGGGCTAGCACAGATACGCAGTATTTT	CASSSGGASTDTQYF
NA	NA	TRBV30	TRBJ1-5	TGTGCCTGGAGTCTAGGGGGGGGGTATAATCAGCCCCAGCATTTT	CAWSLGGGYNQPQHF
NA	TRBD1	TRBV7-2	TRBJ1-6	TGTGCCAGCAGCTTAAGGGGGCGGGGGTATAATTCACCCCTCCACTTT	CASSLRGRGYNSPLHF
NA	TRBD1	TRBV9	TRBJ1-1	TGTGCCAGCAGCGGCCGACAGGGTGTGGGCAACACTGAAGCTTTCTTT	CASSGRQGVGNTEAFF
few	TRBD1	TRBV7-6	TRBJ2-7	TGTGCCAGCAGTCGCAGCCTGGGACAGACTTACGAGCAGTACTTC	CASSRSLGQTYEQYF
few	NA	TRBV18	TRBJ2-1	TGTGCCAGCTCACCACAGGGTGGGCATGAGCAGTTCTTC	CASSPQGGHEQFF
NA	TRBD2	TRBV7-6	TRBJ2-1	TGTGCCAGCAGCCGAGGAGGGCGGAGGCTAGCGGGCAATGAGCAGTTCTTC	CASSRGGRRLAGNEQFF
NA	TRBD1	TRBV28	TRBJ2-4	TGTGCCAGCAGTTTAATTTCCCCAGGGGGTCTGGACTTC	CASSLISPGGLDF
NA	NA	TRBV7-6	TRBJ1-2	TGTGCCAGCAGCTTAGATCCGTCGAGCTATGGCTACACCTTC	CASSLDPSSYGYTF
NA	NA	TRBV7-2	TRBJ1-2	TGTGCCAGCAGCTTAGATCTGGGCCTTAGGGACTACACCTTC	CASSLDLGLRDYTF
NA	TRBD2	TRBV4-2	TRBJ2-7	TGTGCCAGCAGCCAAGATGGGGGGAGGGTTTCCGAGCAGTACTTC	CASSQDGGRVSEQYF
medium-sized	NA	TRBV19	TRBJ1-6	TGTGCCAGTAGCCTACGGGGACCCCCATATAATTCACCCCTCCACTTT	CASSLRGPPYNSPLHF
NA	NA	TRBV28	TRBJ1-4	TGTGCCAGCAGTTTTACTTTACAGAAACGCGAGGGCAATGAAAAACTGTTTTTT	CASSFTLQKREGNEKLFF
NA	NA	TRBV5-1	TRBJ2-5	TGCGCCAGCAGCTTGGCCCCTTCCCAAGAGACCCAGTACTTC	CASSLAPSQETQYF
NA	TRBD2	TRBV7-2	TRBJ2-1	TGTGCCAGCAGCTTGGATACTAGCGTGTCCTACAATGAGCAGTTCTTC	CASSLDTSVSYNEQFF
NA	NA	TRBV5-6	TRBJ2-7	TGTGCCAGCACCCTGGTGGGGGCGGGCTACGAGCAGTACTTC	CASTLVGAGYEQYF
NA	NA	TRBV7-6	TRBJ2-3	TGTGCCAGCAGCTTAGGTAGCTGGGGGGTCACAGATACGCAGTATTTT	CASSLGSWGVTDTQYF
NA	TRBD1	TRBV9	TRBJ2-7	TGTGCCAGCAGCCCACACCCCCGGGACAGGGCCCACGAGCAGTACTTC	CASSPHPRDRAHEQYF
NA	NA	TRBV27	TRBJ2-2	TGTGCCAGCAGTACTCTAAGGACCGGGGAGCTGTTTTTT	CASSTLRTGELFF
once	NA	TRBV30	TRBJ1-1	TGTGCCTGGAGTCCACAGGTAACTGAAGCTTTCTTT	CAWSPQVTEAFF
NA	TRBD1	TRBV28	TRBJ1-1	TGTGCCAGCAGTTTCCAGACAGGGAGAGCTTTCTTT	CASSFQTGRAFF
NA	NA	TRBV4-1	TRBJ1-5	TGCGCCAGCAGCCAGCAAGTAGATCAGCCCCAGCATTTT	CASSQQVDQPQHF
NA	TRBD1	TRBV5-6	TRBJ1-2	TGTGCCAGCAGCCCGATGCGACAGGGGCCCCCTAAAGGCTACACCTTC	CASSPMRQGPPKGYTF
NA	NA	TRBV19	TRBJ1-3	TGTGCCAGTAGCCCGGGACAAAGCTCTGGAAACACCATATATTTT	CASSPGQSSGNTIYF
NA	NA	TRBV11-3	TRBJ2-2	TGTGCCAGCAGCCCAAGGGGGAACACCGGGGAGCTGTTTTTT	CASSPRGNTGELFF
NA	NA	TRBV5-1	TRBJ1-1	TGCGCCAGCAGCTTTGGTTCTAAGGGGGGAATGAACACTGAAGCTTTCTTT	CASSFGSKGGMNTEAFF
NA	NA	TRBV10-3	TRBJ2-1	TGTGCCATCAGTGGGGCCCCACCAGGGAGCCAAGAGGACAATGAGCAGTTCTTC	CAISGAPPGSQEDNEQFF
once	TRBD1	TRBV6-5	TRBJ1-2	TGTGCCAGCACGACAGGGTATGGCTACACCTTC	CASTTGYGYTF
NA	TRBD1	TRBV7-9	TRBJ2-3	TGTGCCAGCAGCCTCGGACAGGGGAAGAGTGGAGATACGCAGTATTTT	CASSLGQGKSGDTQYF
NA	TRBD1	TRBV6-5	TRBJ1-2	TGTGCCAGCAGTTACTCGGCAGGGGGCATCTATGGCTACACCTTC	CASSYSAGGIYGYTF
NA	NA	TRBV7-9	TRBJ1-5	TGTGCCAGCAGCATAGGGCCAGGGTTCAATCAGCCCCAGCATTTT	CASSIGPGFNQPQHF
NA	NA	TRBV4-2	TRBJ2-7	TGTGCCAGCAGCCAGACCTACGAGCAGTACTTC	CASSQTYEQYF
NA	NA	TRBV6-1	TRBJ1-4	TGTGCCAGCAGCCGGGACGGGAATGAAAAACTGTTTTTT	CASSRDGNEKLFF
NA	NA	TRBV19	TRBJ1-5	TGTGCCAGTAGTATGACAGGTGGCAATCAGCCCCAGCATTTT	CASSMTGGNQPQHF
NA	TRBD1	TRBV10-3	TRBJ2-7	TGTGCCACCGGCGACAGGGGGCGCCTCTACGAGCAGTACTTC	CATGDRGRLYEQYF
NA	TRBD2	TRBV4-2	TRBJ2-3	TGTGCCAGCAGCCGGGGGGGACTAGATCCAGATACGCAGTATTTT	CASSRGGLDPDTQYF
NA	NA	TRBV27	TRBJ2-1	TGTGCCAGCAGTCGCCCCCCCGGGGGCTCCTACAATGAGCAGTTCTTC	CASSRPPGGSYNEQFF
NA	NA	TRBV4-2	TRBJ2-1	TGTGCCAGCAGCCCTAAGGCAGAGCTCCTCTCCTACAATGAGCAGTTCTTC	CASSPKAELLSYNEQFF
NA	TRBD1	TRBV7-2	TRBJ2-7	TGTGCCAGCAGCTACACAGGGGGCCCTACCTACGAGCAGTACTTC	CASSYTGGPTYEQYF